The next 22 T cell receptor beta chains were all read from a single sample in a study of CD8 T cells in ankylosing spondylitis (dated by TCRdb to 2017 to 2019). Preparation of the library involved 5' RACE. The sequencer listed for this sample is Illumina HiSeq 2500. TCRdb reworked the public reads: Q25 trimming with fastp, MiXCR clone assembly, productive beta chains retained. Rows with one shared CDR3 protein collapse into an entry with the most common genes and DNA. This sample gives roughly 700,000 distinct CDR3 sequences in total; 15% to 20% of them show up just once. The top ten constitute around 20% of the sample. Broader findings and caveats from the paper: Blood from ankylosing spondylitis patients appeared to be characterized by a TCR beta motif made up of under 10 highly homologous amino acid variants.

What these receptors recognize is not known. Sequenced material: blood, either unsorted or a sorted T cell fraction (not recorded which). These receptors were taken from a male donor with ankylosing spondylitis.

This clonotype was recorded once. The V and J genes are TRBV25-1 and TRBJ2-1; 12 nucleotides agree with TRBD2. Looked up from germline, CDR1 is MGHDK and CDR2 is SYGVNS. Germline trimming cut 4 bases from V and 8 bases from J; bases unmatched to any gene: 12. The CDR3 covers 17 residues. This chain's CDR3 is CASSGQTTSGSNDEQFF. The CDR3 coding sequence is TGTGCCAGCAGTGGGCAAACGACTAGCGGGAGTAACGATGAGCAGTTCTTC.

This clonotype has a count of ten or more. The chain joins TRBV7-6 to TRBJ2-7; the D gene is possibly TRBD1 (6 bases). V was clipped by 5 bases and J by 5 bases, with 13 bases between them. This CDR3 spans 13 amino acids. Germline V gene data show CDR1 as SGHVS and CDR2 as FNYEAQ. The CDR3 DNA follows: TGTGCCAGCAGCCAAGGACAGCGTAACGAGCAGTACTTC. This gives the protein CASSQGQRNEQYF.

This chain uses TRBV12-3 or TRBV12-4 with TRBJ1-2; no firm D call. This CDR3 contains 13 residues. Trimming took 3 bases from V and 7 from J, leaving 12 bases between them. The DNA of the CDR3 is TGTGCCAGCAGTTTCAACGGATTCCTTGGCTACACCTTC. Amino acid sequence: CASSFNGFLGYTF.

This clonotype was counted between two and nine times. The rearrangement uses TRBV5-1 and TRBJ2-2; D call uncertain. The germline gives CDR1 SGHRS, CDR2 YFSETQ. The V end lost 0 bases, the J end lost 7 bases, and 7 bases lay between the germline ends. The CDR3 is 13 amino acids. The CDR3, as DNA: TGCGCCAGCAGCTTGGAGGGATTCGGGGAGCTGTTTTTT. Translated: CASSLEGFGELFF.

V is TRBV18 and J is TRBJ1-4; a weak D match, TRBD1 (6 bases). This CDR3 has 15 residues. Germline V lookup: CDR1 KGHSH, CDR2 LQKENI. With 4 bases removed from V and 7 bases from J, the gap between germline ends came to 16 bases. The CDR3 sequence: CASSLQGYSGEKLFF. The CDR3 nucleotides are TGTGCCAGCTCACTTCAGGGGTATAGCGGTGAAAAACTGTTTTTT.

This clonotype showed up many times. CDR3 amino acids: CASSFLANTGELFF. CDR3 nucleotide sequence: TGTGCCAGCAGTTTTCTGGCGAACACCGGGGAGCTGTTTTTT. The V gene is TRBV27, the J gene TRBJ2-2; D is unresolved. The CDR3 totals 14 residues. CDR1 and CDR2 from the germline V gene are MNHEY and SMNVEV (reference sequence). Trimming pared 3 bases from V and 0 bases from J, leaving 5 bases between.

The CDR3 reads CASSSPGGRVEAFF. The CDR3 nucleotides are TGCGCCAGCAGTTCGCCCGGGGGGCGCGTTGAAGCTTTCTTT. This chain joins TRBV5-1 and TRBJ1-1, with D possibly being TRBD1 (6 bases). V was clipped by 5 bases and J by 7 bases, with 18 bases between them. Per the germline V gene, CDR1 is SGHRS and CDR2 is YFSETQ. The CDR3 has 14 residues.

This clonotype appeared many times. CDR3 sequence (DNA): TGCGCCAGCAGCTCCCAGGGGGGGGTGACTGAAGCTTTCTTT. This encodes CASSSQGGVTEAFF. This chain joins TRBV5-1 and TRBJ1-1; the match to TRBD1 covers 7 bases. Trimming took 3 bases from V and 5 from J; bases not matched to a gene: 7. The V gene's germline CDR1 is SGHRS and CDR2 YFSETQ. This CDR3 is built from 14 residues.

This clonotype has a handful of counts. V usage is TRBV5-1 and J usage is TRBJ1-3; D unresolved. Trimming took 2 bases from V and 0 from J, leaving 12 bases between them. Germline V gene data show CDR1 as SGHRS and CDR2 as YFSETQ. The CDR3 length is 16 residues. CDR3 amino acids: CASSFGELLSGNTIYF. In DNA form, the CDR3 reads TGCGCCAGCAGCTTTGGGGAGCTACTCTCTGGAAACACCATATATTTT.

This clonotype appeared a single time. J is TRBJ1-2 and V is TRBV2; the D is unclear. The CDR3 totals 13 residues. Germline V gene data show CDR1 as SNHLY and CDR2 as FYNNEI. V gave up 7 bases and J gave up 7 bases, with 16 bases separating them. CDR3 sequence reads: CASTPWGNSGYTF. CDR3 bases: TGTGCCAGCACCCCATGGGGTAATAGTGGCTACACCTTC.

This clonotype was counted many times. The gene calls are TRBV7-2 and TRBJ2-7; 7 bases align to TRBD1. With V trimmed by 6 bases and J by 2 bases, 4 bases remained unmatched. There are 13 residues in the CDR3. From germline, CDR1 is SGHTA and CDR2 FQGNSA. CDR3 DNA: TGTGCCAGCAGTCCAGGGGGAGCCTACGAGCAGTACTTC. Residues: CASSPGGAYEQYF.

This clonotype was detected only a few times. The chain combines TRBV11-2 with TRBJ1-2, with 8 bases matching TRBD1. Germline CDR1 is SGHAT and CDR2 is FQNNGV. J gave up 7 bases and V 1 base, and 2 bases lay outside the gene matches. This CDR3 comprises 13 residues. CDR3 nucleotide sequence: TGTGCCAGCAGCTTAGCCAGGGGGCTTGGCTACACCTTC. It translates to CASSLARGLGYTF.

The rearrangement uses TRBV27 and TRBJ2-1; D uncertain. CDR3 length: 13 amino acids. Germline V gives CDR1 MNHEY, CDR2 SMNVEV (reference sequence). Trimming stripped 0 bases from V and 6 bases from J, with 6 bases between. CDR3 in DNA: TGTGCCAGCAGTTTATCCAGCGCCAATGAGCAGTTCTTC. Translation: CASSLSSANEQFF.

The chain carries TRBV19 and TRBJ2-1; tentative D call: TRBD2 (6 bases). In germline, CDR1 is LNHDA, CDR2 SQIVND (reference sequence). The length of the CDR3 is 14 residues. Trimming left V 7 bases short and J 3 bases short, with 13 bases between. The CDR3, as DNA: TGTGCCAGTAAGTCAGCGGGTATCTACAATGAGCAGTTCTTC. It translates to CASKSAGIYNEQFF.

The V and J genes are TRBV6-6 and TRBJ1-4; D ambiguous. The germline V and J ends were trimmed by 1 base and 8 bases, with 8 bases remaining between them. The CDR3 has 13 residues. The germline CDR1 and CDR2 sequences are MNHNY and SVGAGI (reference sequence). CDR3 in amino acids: CASSYWVEEKLFF. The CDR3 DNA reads TGTGCCAGCAGTTACTGGGTCGAAGAAAAACTGTTTTTT.

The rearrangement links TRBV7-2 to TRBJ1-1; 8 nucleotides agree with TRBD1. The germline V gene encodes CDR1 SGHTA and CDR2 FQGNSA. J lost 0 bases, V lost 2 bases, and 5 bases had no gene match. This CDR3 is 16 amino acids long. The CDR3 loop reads CASSLSDRVMNTEAFF. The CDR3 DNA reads TGTGCCAGCAGCTTATCGGACAGGGTTATGAACACTGAAGCTTTCTTT.

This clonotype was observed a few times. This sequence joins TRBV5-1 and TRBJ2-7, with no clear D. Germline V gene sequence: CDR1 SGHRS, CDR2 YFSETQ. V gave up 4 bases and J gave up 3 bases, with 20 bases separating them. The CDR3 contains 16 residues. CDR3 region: CASSPTTTRARYEQYF. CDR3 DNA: TGCGCCAGCAGCCCCACAACAACTCGAGCTCGCTACGAGCAGTACTTC.

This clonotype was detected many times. The CDR3 bases are TGTGCCAGCAGTTTACGGGACAGGCAAGAGACCCAGTACTTC. It is translated as CASSLRDRQETQYF. This chain connects TRBV12-3 or TRBV12-4 to TRBJ2-5; 8 bases match TRBD1. V shed 2 bases and J 2 bases; nucleotides not matched to a gene: 1. CDR3 length: 14 residues.

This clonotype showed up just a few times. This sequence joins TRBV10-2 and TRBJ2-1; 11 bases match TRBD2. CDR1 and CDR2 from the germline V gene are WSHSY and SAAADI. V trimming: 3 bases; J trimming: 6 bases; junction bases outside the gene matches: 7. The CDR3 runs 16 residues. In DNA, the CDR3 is TGCGCCAGCAGTGATCGAATAGCGGGGGGGCCCAATGAGCAGTTCTTC. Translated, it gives CASSDRIAGGPNEQFF.

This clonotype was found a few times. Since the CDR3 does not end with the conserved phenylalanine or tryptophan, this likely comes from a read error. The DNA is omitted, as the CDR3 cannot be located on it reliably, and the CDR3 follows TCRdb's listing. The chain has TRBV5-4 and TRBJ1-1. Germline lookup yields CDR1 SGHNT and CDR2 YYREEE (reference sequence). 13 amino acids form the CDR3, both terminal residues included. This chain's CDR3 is CASSLDGSLRAGV.

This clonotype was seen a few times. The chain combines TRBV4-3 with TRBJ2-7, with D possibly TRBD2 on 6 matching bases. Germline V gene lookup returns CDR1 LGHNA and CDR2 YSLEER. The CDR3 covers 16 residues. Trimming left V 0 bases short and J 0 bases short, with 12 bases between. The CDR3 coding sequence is TGCGCCAGCAGCCAAGAATGGGAGGAGAGCTCCTACGAGCAGTACTTC. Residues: CASSQEWEESSYEQYF.

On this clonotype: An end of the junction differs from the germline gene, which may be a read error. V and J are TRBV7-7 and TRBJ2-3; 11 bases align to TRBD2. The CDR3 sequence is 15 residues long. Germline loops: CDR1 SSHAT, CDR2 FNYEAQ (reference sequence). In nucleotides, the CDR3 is TGTGCTAGCAGCCCGACTAGCGGGGCCAAAGATACGCAGTATTTT. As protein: CASSPTSGAKDTQYF.